This paragraph reports one T cell receptor (beta chain). The CDR3 has 14 amino acids. Per the germline V gene, CDR1 is SGHAT and CDR2 is FQNNGV. Trimming took 4 bases from V and 0 from J, leaving 10 bases between them. The data derive from a study of blood T cell repertoires in COVID-19. Study-level background: The United States, Italy and Spain were the sources of the acute and convalescent COVID-19 samples.

Assay used: immunoSEQ multiplex PCR; TCRdb lists only in-frame clones, some missing. The data show some 98,000 clones, with 75% to 90% seen just once and under 20% held by the top ten. The source material was peripheral blood. The receptor's source is a human donor in a cohort sampled during active COVID-19. This chain joins TRBV11-2 and TRBJ2-7; TRBD1 is a possible D gene (6 bases). This CDR3 is CASSSRTVSYEQYF. The CDR3 DNA reads TGTGCCAGCAGCTCGAGGACAGTCTCCTACGAGCAGTACTTC. Together with reference TRBV11-2 and TRBJ2-7, the CDR3 gives the full variable domain: EAGVAQSPRYKIIEKRQSVAFWCNPISGHATLYWYQQILGQGPKLLIQFQNNGVVDDSQLPKDRFSAERLKGVDSTLKIQPAKLEDSAVYLCASSSRTVSYEQYFGPGTRLTVT.